Sequencing of this TCR beta chain was carried out in a study of cytomegalovirus exposure and HLA in healthy donors. Per the germline V gene, CDR1 is SGDLS and CDR2 is YYNGEE. The CDR3 extends over 15 amino acids. Trimming pared 4 bases from V and 2 bases from J, leaving 15 bases between. Donors were drawn from the approximately 130-subject validation cohort, separate from the approximately 670-subject first cohort. TCRdb keeps only in-frame clones here, not all; method: immunoSEQ multiplex PCR. The table records about 82,000 clones, 85% to 95% of them present only once. The source is a man aged 18-30 years in good health and CMV-seronegative. The rearrangement joins TRBV9 to TRBJ1-1, with D hard to call. Sequencing was done on a sample of PBMCs. CDR3: CASSTDAGLNTEAFF. The CDR3 coding sequence is TGTGCCAGCAGCACGGACGCAGGACTAAACACTGAAGCTTTCTTT.